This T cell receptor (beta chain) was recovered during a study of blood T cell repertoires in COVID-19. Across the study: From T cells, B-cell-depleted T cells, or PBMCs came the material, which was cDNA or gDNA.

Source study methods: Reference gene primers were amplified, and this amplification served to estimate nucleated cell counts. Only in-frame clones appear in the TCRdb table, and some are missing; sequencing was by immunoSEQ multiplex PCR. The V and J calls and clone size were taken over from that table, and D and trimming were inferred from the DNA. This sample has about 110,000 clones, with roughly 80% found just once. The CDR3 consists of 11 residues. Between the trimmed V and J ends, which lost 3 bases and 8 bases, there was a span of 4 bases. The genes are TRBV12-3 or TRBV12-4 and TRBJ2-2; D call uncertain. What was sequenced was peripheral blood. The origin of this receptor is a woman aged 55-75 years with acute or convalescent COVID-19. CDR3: CASSFLGELFF. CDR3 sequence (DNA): TGTGCCAGCAGTTTTTTAGGGGAGCTGTTTTTT.